Listed below are T cell receptor beta chains from one sample, sequenced in a study of blood T cells in healthy people across ages. One entry per CDR3 protein, called by TCRdb with MiXCR from the 5' RACE reads. Among roughly 900,000 distinct CDR3 sequences, more than 25% were seen once, and the ten largest hold roughly a sixth. Material for sequencing was blood. The receptors were gathered from a woman older than 75 in good health. The CDR3 runs from the conserved cysteine through the conserved F or W. The D gene is left open where the match is weak. The listing skips clone size in some rows; elsewhere it reads once, few, many or a size class.

TRBV25-1	TRBD1	TRBJ1-1	many	CASSLGGKTEAFF
TRBV6-1	.	TRBJ1-2	many	CASSEAGRYGYTF
TRBV7-2	.	TRBJ2-7	many	CASSSGHVSEQYF
TRBV20-1	TRBD1	TRBJ2-3	few	CSAMAGGRYSSTDTQYF
TRBV6-5	TRBD2	TRBJ2-3	many	CASSYRRIAGGQDTQYF
TRBV7-2	.	TRBJ1-2	.	CASSLAQRSYGYTF
TRBV10-2	TRBD1	TRBJ1-6	.	CASKGQGVSYNSPLHF
TRBV7-2	.	TRBJ2-3	few	CASSLMVAGAFTDTQYF
TRBV7-2	TRBD1	TRBJ2-5	many	CASSLIPGQGWETQYF
TRBV12-3/TRBV12-4	.	TRBJ2-1	many	CASSLRDGSYNEQFF
TRBV6-2/TRBV6-3	.	TRBJ1-2	.	CASTTGSGGYTF
TRBV4-3	TRBD2	TRBJ2-1	many	CASSQDGGGAGNEQFF
TRBV6-2/TRBV6-3	.	TRBJ2-1	few	CASRRTEAYNEQFF
TRBV4-2	.	TRBJ2-7	.	CASSQGHPGYEQYF
TRBV10-3	.	TRBJ2-1	.	CAIRTIPGSYNEQFF
TRBV10-1	.	TRBJ2-5	many	CASSETVEETQYF
TRBV6-2/TRBV6-3	TRBD1	TRBJ2-7	many	CASKDRSPPYEQYF
TRBV7-9	TRBD1	TRBJ2-5	many	CASSFRTGGGQETQYF
TRBV30	TRBD2	TRBJ2-3	.	CASTSGGNTDTQYF
TRBV9	.	TRBJ2-3	many	CASSNYLGTQYF
TRBV5-1	TRBD2	TRBJ2-1	.	CASSMTSGINNEQFF
TRBV11-2	.	TRBJ2-2	.	CASSFRGGANTGELFF
TRBV6-1	.	TRBJ2-1	many	CASSLGLPYNEQFF
TRBV12-3/TRBV12-4	.	TRBJ2-3	.	CASSWGSPLSTDAEYF
TRBV20-1	TRBD2	.	.	CSATRLAGSWETQYF
TRBV20-1	.	TRBJ2-3	many	CSASPGSHTDTQYF
TRBV29-1	TRBD1	TRBJ1-3	.	CSVRGQSTSTIYF
TRBV20-1	.	TRBJ2-7	many	CSARGDGVRSEQYF
TRBV15	.	TRBJ1-2	few	CATSIPGPALGYTF
TRBV15	TRBD2	TRBJ2-1	.	CATSRDYTSGGAFQLREQFF
TRBV7-9	.	TRBJ2-5	many	CASSLGKETQYF
TRBV11-2	.	TRBJ1-2	.	CASSYSISGYNDYGYTF
TRBV20-1	TRBD2	TRBJ2-3	many	CSALAGVLDTQYF
TRBV12-3/TRBV12-4	.	TRBJ1-1	few	CASSEGGGNTEAFF
TRBV7-2	TRBD1	TRBJ2-3	many	CASSLLQGVTDTQYF
TRBV2	.	TRBJ2-1	few	CASRLTPCASNEQFF